This T cell receptor (beta chain) was recorded in a study of cytomegalovirus exposure and HLA in healthy donors. V was clipped by 4 bases and J by 8 bases; unmatched bases: 7. CDR3 length: 13 amino acids. CDR1 and CDR2 (germline): SGHDN, FVKESK. A remark on this clone: The target antigen is unknown.

The study's findings and limits: Highly shared variants forming one cluster were likely a sequencing artifact.

Both 60 Vbeta primers and 13 Jbeta primers went into the PCR. Profiling relied on immunoSEQ multiplex PCR, and the TCRdb table lists in-frame clones only, not all of them. Of roughly 130,000 clones listed, 80% were seen once; the top ten hold over 2.5%. This chain links TRBV14 with TRBJ1-2; 7 nucleotides match TRBD1. Sequencing was carried out using PBMCs. This TCR was recovered from a male donor in good health and CMV-seronegative. CDR3 amino acids: CASSPRQGWGYTF. The CDR3 nucleotides read TGTGCCAGCAGCCCCCGACAGGGTTGGGGCTACACCTTC.